This T cell receptor (beta chain) was documented in a study of T cells in Graves' hyperthyroidism and ophthalmopathy. CDR1 LNHNV and CDR2 YYDKDF come from the germline V gene (reference sequence). V was shortened by 3 bases and J by 5 bases, with 14 bases between the two germline ends. The CDR3 extends over 14 amino acids. Concerning this clonotype itself: Its target is unknown.

Researchers took RNA transcripts and amplified the TCR beta CDR3 regions from them. An initial round of RT-PCR targeting the TCR CDR3 relied on the HTBI primer set. TCRdb reanalysed the multiplex PCR reads using MiXCR and keeps one entry per CDR3 protein. The data hold some 370,000 distinct CDR3 sequences, with over 12% observed a single time. Inclusion characteristics of ophthalmopathy patients comprised a Clinical Activity Score of at least 3, a NOSPECS grade of at least 4, and duration under 3 months. Findings of the study overall: Blood shared most expanded thyroid clonotypes above 0.001. A model using 13 V-J features told ophthalmopathy apart from stable hyperthyroidism.

The sequenced material came from blood. The chain has TRBV15 and TRBJ2-7; a possible D gene is TRBD1 (6 bases). This receptor was identified in a man aged 45-65 years with Graves' ophthalmopathy. CDR3 nucleotide sequence: TGTGCCACCAGCAGCCGGGACATCTCTGACGAGCAGTACTTC. Protein: CATSSRDISDEQYF.